The rows below give T cell receptor beta chains drawn from one sample of a study of early stage breast cancer tumors. The method was immunoSEQ multiplex PCR; TCRdb's version includes in-frame clones alone and lacks a portion of them. The sample includes some 58,000 clones, 60% to 85% of them seen just once. Sample: blood. The receptors here all came from a person in their thirties with breast cancer. The CDR3 runs from the conserved cysteine through the conserved F or W. A D gene is named only where the DNA matches it firmly. Clone size, where shown, is once, few, many, or a class for clones that have expanded.

cdr3_length	v_call	d_call	j_call	clone_size	cdr3_aa	cdr3_nt
11	TRBV20-1	NA	TRBJ2-5	NA	CSARMEGSQYF	TGCAGTGCTAGAATGGAAGGGTCCCAGTACTTC
13	TRBV7-2	NA	TRBJ2-7	NA	CASSPPSSYEQYF	TGTGCCAGCAGCCCACCAAGCTCCTACGAGCAGTACTTC
13	TRBV27	NA	TRBJ2-7	large	CASSPSQGYEQYF	TGTGCCAGCAGCCCTTCCCAGGGATACGAGCAGTACTTC
14	TRBV7-9	NA	TRBJ2-3	few	CASSLGGLTDTQYF	TGTGCCAGCAGCTTGGGGGGGCTTACAGATACGCAGTATTTT
13	TRBV9	TRBD1	TRBJ1-4	few	CASSRTGSEKLFF	TGTGCCAGCAGCCGGACAGGGAGTGAAAAACTGTTTTTT
14	TRBV11-2	NA	TRBJ1-2	NA	CASSLDSGPLGYTF	TGTGCCAGCAGCTTAGATTCAGGGCCTCTTGGCTACACCTTC
14	TRBV5-5	TRBD1	TRBJ1-2	NA	CASSPGQGFFGYTF	TGTGCCAGCAGCCCGGGACAGGGATTTTTTGGCTACACCTTC
17	TRBV5-1	NA	TRBJ1-1	once	CASSLGLWGPANTEAFF	TGCGCCAGCAGCTTGGGCCTCTGGGGGCCGGCGAACACTGAAGCTTTCTTT
13	TRBV30	TRBD1	TRBJ1-1	NA	CAWSGQPNTEAFF	TGTGCCTGGTCGGGACAGCCGAACACTGAAGCTTTCTTT
15	TRBV6-5	TRBD1	TRBJ1-2	NA	CASSPMGTAERGYTF	TGTGCCAGCAGTCCCATGGGGACAGCCGAGAGAGGCTACACCTTC
16	TRBV4-2	NA	TRBJ1-1	NA	CASSQVYGGPNTEAFF	TGTGCCAGCAGCCAAGTGTACGGGGGGCCGAACACTGAAGCTTTCTTT
12	TRBV5-1	NA	TRBJ1-1	NA	CASSLVPDEAFF	TGCGCCAGCAGCTTGGTCCCAGATGAAGCTTTCTTT
13	TRBV29-1	NA	TRBJ1-5	NA	CSVVWGLGQPQHF	TGCAGCGTTGTGTGGGGTCTCGGACAGCCCCAGCATTTT
16	TRBV10-1	TRBD2	TRBJ2-5	NA	CASSALGTSGRETQYF	TGCGCCAGCAGTGCCCTCGGGACTAGCGGAAGGGAGACCCAGTACTTC
17	TRBV22-1	NA	TRBJ2-1	NA	CPGSALGGRGAYNEQFF	TGTCCTGGGAGCGCACTGGGCGGGAGAGGGGCCTACAATGAGCAGTTCTTC
14	TRBV21-1	NA	TRBJ2-7	NA	CASSNIAGSNEQYF	TGTGCCAGCAGCAATATAGCAGGGAGTAACGAGCAGTACTTC
15	TRBV30	NA	TRBJ1-2	NA	CAWSPRLIPSYGYTF	TGTGCCTGGAGTCCTCGGCTCATTCCTAGCTATGGCTACACCTTC
15	TRBV4-3	NA	TRBJ2-1	once	CASSQDSDYRNEQFF	TGCGCCAGCAGCCAAGATAGCGACTATAGAAATGAGCAGTTCTTC
16	TRBV4-1	NA	TRBJ2-3	NA	CASSQGGWVAPDTQYF	TGCGCCAGCAGCCAAGGGGGTTGGGTAGCCCCAGATACGCAGTATTTT
13	TRBV10-2	NA	TRBJ2-7	NA	CASSEGAYYEQYF	TGCGCCAGCAGTGAGGGCGCATACTACGAGCAGTACTTC
17	TRBV4-1	NA	TRBJ1-1	NA	CASSQVPKLAPSTEAFF	TGCGCCAGCAGCCAAGTGCCAAAACTCGCCCCGAGCACTGAAGCTTTCTTT
15	TRBV28	NA	TRBJ1-6	NA	CASSPRQLHNSPLHF	TGTGCCAGCAGTCCCAGACAGCTACACAATTCACCCCTCCACTTT
14	TRBV5-5	NA	TRBJ1-3	NA	CASSLGQVRNTIYF	TGTGCCAGCAGCTTGGGACAGGTTCGAAACACCATATATTTT
15	TRBV2	NA	TRBJ2-2	NA	CASSEERPYTGELFF	TGTGCCAGCAGTGAAGAACGGCCCTACACCGGGGAGCTGTTTTTT
14	TRBV6-4	TRBD2	TRBJ2-3	NA	CASSPGLAVDTQYF	TGTGCCAGCAGTCCGGGACTAGCGGTAGATACGCAGTATTTT
13	TRBV27	NA	TRBJ2-1	NA	CASSLQGHNEQFF	TGTGCCAGCAGTTTACAGGGTCACAATGAGCAGTTCTTC
17	TRBV14	TRBD1	TRBJ1-6	NA	CASSGRGPSSYNSPLHF	TGTGCCAGCAGCGGTAGGGGGCCGTCCTCCTATAATTCACCCCTCCACTTT
14	TRBV6-4	NA	TRBJ1-5	once	CASSAGTDNQPQHF	TGTGCCAGCAGTGCCGGGACGGATAATCAGCCCCAGCATTTT
15	TRBV5-6	TRBD1	TRBJ1-1	once	CASRAGGQGYTEAFF	TGTGCCAGCAGGGCCGGGGGACAGGGGTATACTGAAGCTTTCTTT
12	TRBV7-9	NA	TRBJ1-2	NA	CASTVPLGGYTF	TGTGCCAGCACCGTGCCTCTGGGTGGCTACACCTTC
14	TRBV28	TRBD1	TRBJ1-2	few	CASSLGTGAGGYTF	TGTGCCAGCAGCCTCGGGACAGGGGCTGGGGGCTACACCTTC
15	TRBV5-1	TRBD1	TRBJ1-1	NA	CATTFSTGGNTEAFF	TGCGCCACGACCTTCTCGACAGGGGGGAACACTGAAGCTTTCTTT
14	TRBV9	TRBD1	TRBJ1-5	NA	CASSDRGGSQPQHF	TGTGCCAGCAGCGATAGAGGGGGCAGTCAGCCCCAGCATTTT
12	TRBV2	NA	TRBJ2-7	NA	CASSRLAYEQYF	TGTGCCAGCAGTAGACTAGCCTACGAGCAGTACTTC
14	TRBV7-8	TRBD1	TRBJ1-4	NA	CASSLDRGREKLFF	TGTGCCAGCAGCTTAGACAGGGGGCGAGAAAAACTGTTTTTT
16	TRBV5-1	TRBD1	TRBJ2-7	NA	CASSLGTGTGIREQYF	TGCGCCAGCAGCTTGGGGACGGGGACAGGTATTAGAGAGCAGTACTTC
21	TRBV10-1	TRBD2	TRBJ2-3	NA	CASSEWGKGLAGGRSTDTQYF	TGCGCCAGCAGTGAGTGGGGGAAGGGATTAGCGGGAGGGCGGAGCACAGATACGCAGTATTTT
16	TRBV19	NA	TRBJ2-7	NA	CASSITLNGRLYEQYF	TGTGCCAGTAGTATAACCCTCAATGGCAGGCTCTACGAGCAGTACTTC
14	TRBV27	NA	TRBJ1-5	NA	CASSLSLSNQPQHF	TGTGCCAGCAGTTTATCCCTGAGCAATCAGCCCCAGCATTTT
16	TRBV27	TRBD2	TRBJ2-7	few	CASSLYQLAGVSEQYF	TGTGCCAGCAGTTTATATCAACTAGCGGGAGTATCCGAGCAGTACTTC
15	TRBV7-9	TRBD1	TRBJ1-4	NA	CASSFTGGNNEKLFF	TGTGCCAGCAGCTTTACAGGGGGCAACAATGAAAAACTGTTTTTT
15	TRBV10-3	NA	TRBJ2-1	few	CAIASAGTGNNEQFF	TGTGCCATTGCGAGCGCCGGGACTGGCAACAATGAGCAGTTCTTC
19	TRBV5-1	NA	TRBJ2-7	NA	CASSLGILKMGRRSYEQYF	TGCGCCAGCAGCTTGGGTATCCTTAAAATGGGACGTCGCTCCTACGAGCAGTACTTC
13	TRBV11-2	NA	TRBJ2-7	few	CASSLTTRGEQYF	TGTGCCAGCAGCTTAACGACACGCGGCGAGCAGTACTTC
13	TRBV21-1	NA	TRBJ1-1	NA	CASSKGPNTEAFF	TGTGCCAGCAGCAAAGGTCCGAACACTGAAGCTTTCTTT
18	TRBV18	TRBD1	TRBJ1-1	NA	CASSPTLAGGSSNTEAFF	TGTGCCAGCTCACCAACATTGGCAGGGGGCTCGTCGAACACTGAAGCTTTCTTT
14	TRBV7-2	NA	TRBJ1-2	once	CASSLGGPTGAYTF	TGTGCCAGCAGCTTAGGGGGACCGACGGGAGCCTACACCTTC
16	TRBV12-5	TRBD1	TRBJ1-1	NA	CASGLGQGSFGFEAFF	TGTGCTAGTGGTTTGGGACAGGGGAGCTTTGGGTTCGAAGCTTTCTTT
12	TRBV7-8	NA	TRBJ1-1	NA	CASSPDRTEAFF	TGTGCCAGCAGCCCCGACAGGACTGAAGCTTTCTTT
18	TRBV5-1	TRBD2	TRBJ2-3	NA	CASSLYLLAGGSADTQYF	TGCGCCAGCAGCCTATACCTCCTAGCGGGAGGTTCGGCGGATACGCAGTATTTT
13	TRBV2	NA	TRBJ1-1	NA	CASSETANTEAFF	TGTGCCAGCAGTGAAACAGCCAACACTGAAGCTTTCTTT
14	TRBV4-1	NA	TRBJ1-3	NA	CASSQGAGGNTIYF	TGCGCCAGCAGCCAAGGGGCGGGGGGAAACACCATATATTTT
16	TRBV18	NA	TRBJ2-7	NA	CASSPPAGPPYYEQYF	TGTGCCAGCTCACCACCGGCAGGCCCTCCTTACTACGAGCAGTACTTC
14	TRBV12-5	NA	TRBJ2-1	NA	CASGSQGSYNEQFF	TGTGCTAGTGGTTCTCAGGGCTCCTACAATGAGCAGTTCTTC
13	TRBV2	TRBD1	TRBJ2-1	few	CASSDGTDNEQFF	TGTGCCAGCAGTGACGGGACAGACAATGAGCAGTTCTTC